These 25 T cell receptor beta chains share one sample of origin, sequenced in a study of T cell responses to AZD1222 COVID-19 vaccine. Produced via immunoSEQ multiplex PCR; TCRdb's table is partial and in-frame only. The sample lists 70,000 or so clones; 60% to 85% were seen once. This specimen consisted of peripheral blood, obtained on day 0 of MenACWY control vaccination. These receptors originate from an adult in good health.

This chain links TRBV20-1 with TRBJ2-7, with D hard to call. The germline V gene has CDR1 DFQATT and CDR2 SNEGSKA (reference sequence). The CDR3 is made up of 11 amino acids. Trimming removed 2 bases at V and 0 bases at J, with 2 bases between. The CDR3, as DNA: TGCAGTGCTAGATCCTCCTACGAGCAGTACTTC. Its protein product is CSARSSYEQYF.

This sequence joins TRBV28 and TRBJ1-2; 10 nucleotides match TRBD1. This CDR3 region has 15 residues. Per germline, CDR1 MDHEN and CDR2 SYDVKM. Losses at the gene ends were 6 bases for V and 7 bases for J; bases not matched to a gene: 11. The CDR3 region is CASRPLTGGLVGYTF. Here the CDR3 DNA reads TGTGCCAGCAGACCGTTGACAGGGGGCTTGGTTGGCTACACCTTC.

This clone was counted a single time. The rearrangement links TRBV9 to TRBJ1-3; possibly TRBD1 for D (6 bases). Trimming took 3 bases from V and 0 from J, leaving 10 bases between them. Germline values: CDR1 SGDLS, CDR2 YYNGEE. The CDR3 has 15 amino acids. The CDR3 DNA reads TGTGCCAGCAGCGCCGGACAGTACTCTGGAAACACCATATATTTT. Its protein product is CASSAGQYSGNTIYF.

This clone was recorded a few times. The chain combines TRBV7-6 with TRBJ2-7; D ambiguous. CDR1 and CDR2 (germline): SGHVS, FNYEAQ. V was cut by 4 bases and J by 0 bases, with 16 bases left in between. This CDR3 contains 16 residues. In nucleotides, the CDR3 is TGTGCCAGCAGCTGCACCACAGACGGCGACTCCTACGAGCAGTACTTC. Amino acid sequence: CASSCTTDGDSYEQYF.

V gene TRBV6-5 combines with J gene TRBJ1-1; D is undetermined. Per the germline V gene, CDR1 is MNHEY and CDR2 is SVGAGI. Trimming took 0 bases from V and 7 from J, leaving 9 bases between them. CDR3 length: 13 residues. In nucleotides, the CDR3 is TGTGCCAGCAGTTACTCGGCAGGCTATGAAGCTTTCTTT. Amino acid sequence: CASSYSAGYEAFF.

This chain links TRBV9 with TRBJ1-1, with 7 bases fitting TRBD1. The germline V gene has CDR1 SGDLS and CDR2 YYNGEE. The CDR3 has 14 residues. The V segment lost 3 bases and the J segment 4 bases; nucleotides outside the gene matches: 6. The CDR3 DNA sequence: TGTGCCAGCAGCGCGACAGGGCTTGGCACTGAAGCTTTCTTT. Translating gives CASSATGLGTEAFF.

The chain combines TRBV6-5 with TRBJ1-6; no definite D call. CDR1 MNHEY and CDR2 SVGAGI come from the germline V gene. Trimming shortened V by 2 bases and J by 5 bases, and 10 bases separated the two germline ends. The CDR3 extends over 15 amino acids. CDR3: CASSYVRQDNSPLHF. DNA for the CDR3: TGTGCCAGCAGTTACGTACGGCAGGATAATTCACCCCTCCACTTT.

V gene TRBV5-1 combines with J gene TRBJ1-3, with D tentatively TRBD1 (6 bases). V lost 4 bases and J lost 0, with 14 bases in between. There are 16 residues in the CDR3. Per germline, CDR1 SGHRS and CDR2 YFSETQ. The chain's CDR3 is CASSQDSLSSGNTIYF. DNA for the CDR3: TGCGCCAGCAGCCAGGACAGTCTAAGCTCTGGAAACACCATATATTTT.

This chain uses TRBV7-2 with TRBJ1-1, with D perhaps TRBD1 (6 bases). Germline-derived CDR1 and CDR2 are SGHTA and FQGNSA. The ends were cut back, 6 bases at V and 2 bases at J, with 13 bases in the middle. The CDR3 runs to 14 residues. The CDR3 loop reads CASSEHRENTEAFF. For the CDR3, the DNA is TGTGCCAGCAGTGAACACAGGGAAAACACTGAAGCTTTCTTT.

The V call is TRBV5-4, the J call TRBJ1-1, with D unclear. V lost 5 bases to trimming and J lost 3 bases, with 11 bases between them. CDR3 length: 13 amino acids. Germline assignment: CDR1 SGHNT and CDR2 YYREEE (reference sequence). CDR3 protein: CASSPDPDTEAFF. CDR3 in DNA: TGTGCCAGCAGTCCGGACCCGGACACTGAAGCTTTCTTT.

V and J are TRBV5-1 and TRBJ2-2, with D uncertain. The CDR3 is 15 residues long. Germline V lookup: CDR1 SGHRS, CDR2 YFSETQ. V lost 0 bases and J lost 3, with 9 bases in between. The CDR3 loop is CASSLGHLDTGELFF. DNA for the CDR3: TGCGCCAGCAGCTTGGGACACCTAGACACCGGGGAGCTGTTTTTT.

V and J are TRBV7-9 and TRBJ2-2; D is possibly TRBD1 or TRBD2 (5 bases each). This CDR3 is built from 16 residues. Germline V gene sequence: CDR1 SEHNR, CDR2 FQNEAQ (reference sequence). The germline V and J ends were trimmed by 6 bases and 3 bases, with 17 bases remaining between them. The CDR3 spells CASSHDRDPDTGELFF. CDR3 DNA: TGTGCCAGCAGTCATGACCGGGACCCCGACACCGGGGAGCTGTTTTTT.

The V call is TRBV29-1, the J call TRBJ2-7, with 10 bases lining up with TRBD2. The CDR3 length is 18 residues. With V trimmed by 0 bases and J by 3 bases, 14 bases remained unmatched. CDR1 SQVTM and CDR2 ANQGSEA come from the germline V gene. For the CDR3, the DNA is TGCAGCGTTGAAGAGCGAGTTAGCGGGAGGTCGGGGCGCTACGAGCAGTACTTC. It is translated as CSVEERVSGRSGRYEQYF.

The CDR3 DNA sequence: TGTGCCAGCAGCCGACTAGGACAGAAATCTAGCACAGATACGCAGTATTTT. This translates into CASSRLGQKSSTDTQYF. This chain links TRBV7-9 with TRBJ2-3, with D tentatively TRBD1 or TRBD2 (6 bases each). The CDR3 is 17 amino acids. V lost 5 bases and J lost 0, with 18 bases in between. Per germline, CDR1 SEHNR and CDR2 FQNEAQ (reference sequence).

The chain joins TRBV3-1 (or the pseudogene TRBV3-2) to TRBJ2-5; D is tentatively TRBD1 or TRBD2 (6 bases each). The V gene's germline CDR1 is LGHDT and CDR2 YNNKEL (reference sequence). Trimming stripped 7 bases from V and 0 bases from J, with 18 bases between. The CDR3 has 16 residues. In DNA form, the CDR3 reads TGTGCCAGCACTATGTTGGGGGGCAGCCACCAAGAGACCCAGTACTTC. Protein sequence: CASTMLGGSHQETQYF.

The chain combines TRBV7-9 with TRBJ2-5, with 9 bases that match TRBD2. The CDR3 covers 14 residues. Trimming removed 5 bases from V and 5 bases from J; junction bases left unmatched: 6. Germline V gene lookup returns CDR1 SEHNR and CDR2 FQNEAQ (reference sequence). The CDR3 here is CASSAGTSRETQYF. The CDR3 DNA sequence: TGTGCCAGCAGCGCTGGGACTAGCCGGGAGACCCAGTACTTC.

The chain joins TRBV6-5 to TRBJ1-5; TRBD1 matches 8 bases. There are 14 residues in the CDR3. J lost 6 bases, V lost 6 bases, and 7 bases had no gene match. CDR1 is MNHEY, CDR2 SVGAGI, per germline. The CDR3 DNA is TGTGCCAGCAGCGGACAGGGAATTAGTCAGCCCCAGCATTTT. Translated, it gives CASSGQGISQPQHF.

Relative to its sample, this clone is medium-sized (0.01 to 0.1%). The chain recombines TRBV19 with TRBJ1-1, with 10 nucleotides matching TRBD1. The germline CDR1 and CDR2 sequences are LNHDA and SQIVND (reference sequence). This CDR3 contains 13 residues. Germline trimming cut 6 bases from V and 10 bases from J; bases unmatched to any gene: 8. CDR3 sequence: CASSDRDRGRAFF. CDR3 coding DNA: TGTGCCAGTAGCGACCGGGACAGGGGAAGAGCTTTCTTT.

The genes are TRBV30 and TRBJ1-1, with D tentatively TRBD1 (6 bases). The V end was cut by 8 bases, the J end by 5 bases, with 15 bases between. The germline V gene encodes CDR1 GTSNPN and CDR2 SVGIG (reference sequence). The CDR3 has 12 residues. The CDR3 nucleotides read TGTGCCGGGGGCAGGGCTCTGACTGAAGCTTTCTTT. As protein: CAGGRALTEAFF.

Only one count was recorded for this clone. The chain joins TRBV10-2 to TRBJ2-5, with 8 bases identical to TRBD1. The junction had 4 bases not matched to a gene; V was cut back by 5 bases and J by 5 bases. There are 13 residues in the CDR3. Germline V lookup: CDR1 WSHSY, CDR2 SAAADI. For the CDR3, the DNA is TGCGCCAGCAGTCAGGGGGCTAGGGAGACCCAGTACTTC. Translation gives CASSQGARETQYF.

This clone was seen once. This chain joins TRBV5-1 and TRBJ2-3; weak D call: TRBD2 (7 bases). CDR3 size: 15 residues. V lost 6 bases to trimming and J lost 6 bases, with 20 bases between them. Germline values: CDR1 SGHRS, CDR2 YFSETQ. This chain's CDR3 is CASNPGGGSGDTQYF. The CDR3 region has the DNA TGCGCCAGCAACCCTGGGGGCGGGAGTGGTGATACGCAGTATTTT. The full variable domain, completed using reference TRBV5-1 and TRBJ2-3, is KAGVTQTPRYLIKTRGQQVTLSCSPISGHRSVSWYQQTPGQGLQFLFEYFSETQRNKGNFPGRFSGRQFSNSRSEMNVSTLELGDSALYLCASNPGGGSGDTQYFGPGTRLTVL.

CDR3 bases: TGTGCCAGCAGCTTACTAGCGGGGGGACTAGGAAATACGCAGTATTTT. The encoded protein is CASSLLAGGLGNTQYF. The genes are TRBV7-2 and TRBJ2-3, with 11 bases matching TRBD2. CDR1 and CDR2 from the germline V gene are SGHTA and FQGNSA. CDR3 length: 16 residues. V trimming: 2 bases; J trimming: 7 bases; junction bases outside the gene matches: 8.

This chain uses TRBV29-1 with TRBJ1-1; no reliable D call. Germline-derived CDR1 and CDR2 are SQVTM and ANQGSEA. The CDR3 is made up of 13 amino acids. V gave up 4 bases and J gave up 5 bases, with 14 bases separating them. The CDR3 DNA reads TGCAGCGTTGGGTCGGGAATGGGGACTGAAGCTTTCTTT. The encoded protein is CSVGSGMGTEAFF.

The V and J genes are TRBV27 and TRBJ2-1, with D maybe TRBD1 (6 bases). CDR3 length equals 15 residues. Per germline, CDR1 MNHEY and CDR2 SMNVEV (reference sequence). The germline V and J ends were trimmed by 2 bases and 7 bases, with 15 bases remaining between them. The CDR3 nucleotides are TGTGCCAGCAGTTTAAGTGGGGGCGCGTGGAATGAGCAGTTCTTC. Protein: CASSLSGGAWNEQFF.

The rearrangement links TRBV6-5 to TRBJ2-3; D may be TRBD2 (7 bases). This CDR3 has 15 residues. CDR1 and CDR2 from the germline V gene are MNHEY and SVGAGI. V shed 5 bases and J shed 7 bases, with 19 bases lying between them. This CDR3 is CASSLGLEGGNTQYF. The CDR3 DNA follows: TGTGCCAGCAGTCTTGGTCTTGAGGGGGGGAATACGCAGTATTTT.